Only one count was recorded for the clone carrying this TCR beta chain. Its antigen is not known. One end of the junction is discordant with germline, which a read error may explain. This entry comes from a study of CD8+CD57+ T cells in acquired aplastic anemia. Study details: Sorted cells (CD4+ and CD8+) yielded DNA amounts that averaged approximately 3.2 ug. General study findings and limits: A significant difference in CD8+ Simpson's diversity between patients and controls was not found.

The CDR3 runs to 15 residues. Germline assignment: CDR1 LNHNV and CDR2 YYDKDF (reference sequence). It was genomic DNA that served as the template for profiling TCR beta VDJ and CDR3. MiXCR was run by TCRdb on the reads, yielding one entry per CDR3 protein. The sample consists of tens of thousands of distinct CDR3 sequences, 55% to 75% of them appearing once. The sequence came from a human donor in good health, serving as a control. The rearrangement joins TRBV15 to TRBJ1-5, with 8 bases fitting TRBD1. Sequenced: sorted CD4+, CD8+, or CD8+CD57+ T cells (not recorded which) from PBMCs. The CDR3 DNA reads as TGTGCCACCAGCGTGTACAGGGGGAGCAACCAGCCCCAGCATTTT. Translating it yields CATSVYRGSNQPQHF. Looking up the rest from reference TRBV15 and TRBJ1-5 gives the full variable domain: DAMVIQNPRYQVTQFGKPVTLSCSQTLNHNVMYWYQQKSSQAPKLLFHYYDKDFNNEADTPDNFQSRRPNTSFCFLDIRSPGLGDTAMYLCATSVYRGSNQPQHFGDGTRLSIL.